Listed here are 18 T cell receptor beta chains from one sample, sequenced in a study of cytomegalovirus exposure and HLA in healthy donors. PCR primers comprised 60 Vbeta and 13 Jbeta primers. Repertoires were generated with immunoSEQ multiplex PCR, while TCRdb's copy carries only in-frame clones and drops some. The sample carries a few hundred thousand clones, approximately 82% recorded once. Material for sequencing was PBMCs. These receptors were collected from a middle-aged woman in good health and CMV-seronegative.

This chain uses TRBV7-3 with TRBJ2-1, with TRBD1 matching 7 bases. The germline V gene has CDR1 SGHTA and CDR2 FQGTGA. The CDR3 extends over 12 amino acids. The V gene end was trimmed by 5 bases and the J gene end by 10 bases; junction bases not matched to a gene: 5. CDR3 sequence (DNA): TGTGCCAGCAGCCTGAACAGGGGCGAGCAGTTCTTC. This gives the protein CASSLNRGEQFF.

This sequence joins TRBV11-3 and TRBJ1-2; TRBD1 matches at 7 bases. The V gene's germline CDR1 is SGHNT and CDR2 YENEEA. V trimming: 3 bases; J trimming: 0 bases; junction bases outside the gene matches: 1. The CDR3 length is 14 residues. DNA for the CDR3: TGTGCCAGCAGCTTGGGGACAGCTAACTATGGCTACACCTTC. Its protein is CASSLGTANYGYTF.

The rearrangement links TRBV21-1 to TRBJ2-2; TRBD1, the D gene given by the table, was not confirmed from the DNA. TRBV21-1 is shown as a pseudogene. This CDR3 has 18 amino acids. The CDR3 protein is CASSKVPGQGENTGELFF. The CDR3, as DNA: TGTGCCAGCAGCAAAGTCCCCGGACAGGGGGAGAACACCGGGGAGCTGTTTTTT.

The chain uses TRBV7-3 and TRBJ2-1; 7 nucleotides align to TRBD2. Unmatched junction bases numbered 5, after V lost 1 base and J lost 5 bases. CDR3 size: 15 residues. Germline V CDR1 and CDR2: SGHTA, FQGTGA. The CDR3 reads CASSLMSGGDNEQFF. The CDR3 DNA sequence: TGTGCCAGCAGCTTAATGTCGGGGGGAGACAATGAGCAGTTCTTC. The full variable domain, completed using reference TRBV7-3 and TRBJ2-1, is GAGVSQTPSNKVTEKGKYVELRCDPISGHTALYWYRQSLGQGPEFLIYFQGTGAADDSGLPNDRFFAVRPEGSVSTLKIQRTERGDSAVYLCASSLMSGGDNEQFFGPGTRLTVL.

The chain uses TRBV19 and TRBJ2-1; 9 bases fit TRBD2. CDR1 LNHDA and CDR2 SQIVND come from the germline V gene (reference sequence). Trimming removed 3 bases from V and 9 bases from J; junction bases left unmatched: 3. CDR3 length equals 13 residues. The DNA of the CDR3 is TGTGCCAGTAGTATTATTAGCGGGGGTGAGCAGTTCTTC. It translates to CASSIISGGEQFF.

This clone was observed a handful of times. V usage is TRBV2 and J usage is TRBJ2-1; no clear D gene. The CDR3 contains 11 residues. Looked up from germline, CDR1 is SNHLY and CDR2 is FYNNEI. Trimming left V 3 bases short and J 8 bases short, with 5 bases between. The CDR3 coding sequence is TGTGCCAGCAGTGACCCCGATGAGCAGTTCTTC. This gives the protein CASSDPDEQFF.

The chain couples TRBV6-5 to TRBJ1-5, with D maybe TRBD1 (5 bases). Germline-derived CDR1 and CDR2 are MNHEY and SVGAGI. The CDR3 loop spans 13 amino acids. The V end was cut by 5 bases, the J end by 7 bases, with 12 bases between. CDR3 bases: TGTGCCAGCAGTGAAGGGGCAAGGCAGCCCCAGCATTTT. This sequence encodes CASSEGARQPQHF.

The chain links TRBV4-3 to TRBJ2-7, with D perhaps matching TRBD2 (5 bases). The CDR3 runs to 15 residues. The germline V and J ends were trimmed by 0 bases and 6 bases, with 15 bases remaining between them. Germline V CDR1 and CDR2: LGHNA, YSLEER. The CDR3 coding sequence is TGCGCCAGCAGCCAAGATTCGGGGTTTCCCGCCGAGCAGTACTTC. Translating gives CASSQDSGFPAEQYF.

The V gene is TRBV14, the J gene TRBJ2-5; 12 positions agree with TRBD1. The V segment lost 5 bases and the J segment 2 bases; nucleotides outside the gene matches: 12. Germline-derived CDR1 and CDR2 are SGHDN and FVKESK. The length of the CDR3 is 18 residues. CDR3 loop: CASSFQRDRGRSQETQYF. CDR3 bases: TGTGCCAGCAGCTTCCAGCGGGACAGGGGGCGATCTCAAGAGACCCAGTACTTC.

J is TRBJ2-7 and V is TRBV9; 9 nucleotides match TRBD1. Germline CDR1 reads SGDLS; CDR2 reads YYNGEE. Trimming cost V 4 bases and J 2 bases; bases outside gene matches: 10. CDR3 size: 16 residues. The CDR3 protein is CASSSNSGQGAYEQYF. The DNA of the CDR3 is TGTGCCAGCAGCTCGAATTCGGGACAGGGAGCCTACGAGCAGTACTTC.

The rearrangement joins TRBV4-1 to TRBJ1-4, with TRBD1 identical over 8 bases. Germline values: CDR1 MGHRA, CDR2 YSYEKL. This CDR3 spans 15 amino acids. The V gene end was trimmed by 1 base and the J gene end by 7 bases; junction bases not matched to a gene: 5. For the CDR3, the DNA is TGCGCCAGCAGCCAAGGGGCAGGGGGCGTTGAAAAACTGTTTTTT. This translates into CASSQGAGGVEKLFF.

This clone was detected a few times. The CDR3 is CASSPTSGGTLGYEQYF. DNA of the CDR3: TGTGCCAGCAGCCCCACTAGCGGGGGGACTCTAGGTTACGAGCAGTACTTC. The chain has TRBV7-3 and TRBJ2-7; 12 bases agree with TRBD2. This CDR3 contains 17 residues. With V trimmed by 5 bases and J by 4 bases, 12 bases remained unmatched. Per germline, CDR1 SGHTA and CDR2 FQGTGA. The full variable domain, in which reference TRBV7-3 and TRBJ2-7 provide the parts outside the CDR3, is GAGVSQTPSNKVTEKGKYVELRCDPISGHTALYWYRQSLGQGPEFLIYFQGTGAADDSGLPNDRFFAVRPEGSVSTLKIQRTERGDSAVYLCASSPTSGGTLGYEQYFGPGTRLTVT.

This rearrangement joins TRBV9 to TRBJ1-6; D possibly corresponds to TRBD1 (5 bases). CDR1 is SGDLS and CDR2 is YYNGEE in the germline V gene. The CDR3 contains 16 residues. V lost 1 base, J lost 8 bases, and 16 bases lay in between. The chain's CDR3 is CASSVKLTVFYSPLHF. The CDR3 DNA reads TGTGCCAGCAGCGTAAAGTTGACAGTCTTTTATTCACCCCTCCACTTT.

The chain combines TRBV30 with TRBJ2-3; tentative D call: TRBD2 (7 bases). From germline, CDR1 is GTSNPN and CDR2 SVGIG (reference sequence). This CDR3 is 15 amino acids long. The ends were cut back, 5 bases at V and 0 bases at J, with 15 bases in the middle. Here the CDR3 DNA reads TGTGCCTGGCTGCTAGGGGGGGCTAGCACAGATACGCAGTATTTT. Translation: CAWLLGGASTDTQYF.

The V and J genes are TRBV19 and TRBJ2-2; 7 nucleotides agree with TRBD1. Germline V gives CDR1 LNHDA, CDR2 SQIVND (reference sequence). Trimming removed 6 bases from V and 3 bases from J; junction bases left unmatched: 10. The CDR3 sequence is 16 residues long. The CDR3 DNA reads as TGTGCCAGTAGACCGCTGGGACAGAGGCACACCGGGGAGCTGTTTTTT. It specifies CASRPLGQRHTGELFF. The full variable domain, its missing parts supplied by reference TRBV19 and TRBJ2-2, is DGGITQSPKYLFRKEGQNVTLSCEQNLNHDAMYWYRQDPGQGLRLIYYSQIVNDFQKGDIAEGYSVSREKKESFPLTVTSAQKNPTAFYLCASRPLGQRHTGELFFGEGSRLTVL.

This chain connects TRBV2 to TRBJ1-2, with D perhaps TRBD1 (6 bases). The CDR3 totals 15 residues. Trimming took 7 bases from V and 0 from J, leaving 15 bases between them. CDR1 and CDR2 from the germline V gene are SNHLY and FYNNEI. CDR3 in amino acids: CASTQGPGANYGYTF. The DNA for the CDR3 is TGTGCCAGCACCCAGGGGCCAGGGGCTAACTATGGCTACACCTTC.

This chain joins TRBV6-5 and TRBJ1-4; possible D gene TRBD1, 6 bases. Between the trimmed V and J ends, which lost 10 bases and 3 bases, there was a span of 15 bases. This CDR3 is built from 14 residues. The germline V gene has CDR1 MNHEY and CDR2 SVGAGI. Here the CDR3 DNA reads TGTGCCACCCAAAGGGGGTATCCTAATGAAAAACTGTTTTTT. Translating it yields CATQRGYPNEKLFF.

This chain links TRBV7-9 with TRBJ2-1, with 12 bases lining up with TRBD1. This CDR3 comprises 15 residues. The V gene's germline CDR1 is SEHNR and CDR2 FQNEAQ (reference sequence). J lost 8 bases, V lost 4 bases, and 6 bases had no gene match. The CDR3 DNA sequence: TGTGCCAGCAGCTCCTCCGGGACAGGGGGCGATGAGCAGTTCTTC. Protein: CASSSSGTGGDEQFF.